This T cell receptor (beta chain) was recorded in a study of blood T cell repertoires in COVID-19 (dated by TCRdb to 2018 to 2021). Notes on the research overall: Samples covering the acute and convalescent phases of COVID-19 were provided by collaborators in the United States, Italy and Spain. The material from the prospective study consisted of cDNA or gDNA derived from T cells, B-cell-depleted T cells, or PBMCs. Subjects who had been exposed to COVID-19, were actively infected with it, or had recovered from it provided the deeply sampled blood TCRbeta repertoires that made up the dataset. The repertoires were released in a freely available public database intended as a resource for research on the immune response to SARS-CoV-2. Samples came from the ongoing ImmuneRACE study (first 160 participants) plus 1,254 subjects from 6 global collaborators. The sample metadata nearly always contained a de-identified subject ID, COVID-19 status, age in years and sex. Where HLA class I and class II types were available, the types were taken from metadata supplied by the sample provider, not from assay-based typing.

In regard to this clone: Its target antigen remains unknown. No qualities accompany the bases; no much larger clone lies one base away.

The immunoSEQ Assay, a bias-controlled multiplex PCR, was used to amplify TCRbeta CDR3 regions from genomic DNA. In the original analysis: Within the assay, amplification of reference gene primers was used to estimate how many nucleated cells each sample contained. To quantify the absolute abundance of each unique TCRbeta CDR3 rearrangement, sequence reads were collapsed and filtered. For each sample, productive Simpson clonality was calculated by taking the square root of Simpson's diversity index across productive rearrangements. This is the immuneACCESS table as TCRdb keeps it, with only in-frame sequences that have V and J called. A part of the clones is gone; compared with another copy, unresolved V genes explain less than half, and the rest is unexplained. V and J calls and clone size are copied from that table; D and trimming were computed from the DNA. This sample gives a few hundred thousand clones in total; about 88% of them show up just once. The ten biggest clones cover about 7% of the sample.

What the work shows at the level of the full study, not this receptor alone: The quantity of clinical and demographic metadata differed by source and by participant and was supplied without curation.

At one collaborating source in Seattle, patients were enrolled during active infection and were followed longitudinally through the course of disease. Collaborating institutions collected whole blood in K2EDTA tubes following their own protocols. For TCRbeta analysis, collaborators shipped samples in one of three forms: frozen whole blood, isolated PBMCs, or DNA extracted from either of those sample types. Including the terminal cysteine and phenylalanine, the CDR3 comprises 17 residues. The CDR3 DNA has 51 bases and is translated from base 1. CDR1 and CDR2 (SGHVS, FQNEAQ) derive from the germline V gene. V is shortened by 1 base, J by 4 bases, and the region joining them spans 16 bases.

The specimen was peripheral blood. The V gene is TRBV7-8 and the J gene is TRBJ2-2, with TRBD1 perhaps the D gene, on 6 matching bases. The sequence was obtained from a woman in her fifties or sixties with COVID-19, enrolled during active disease. The nucleotides are TGTGCCAGCAGCTTAGGTGCAGGACAGAAGACCACCGGGGAGCTGTTTTTT. Its coded protein is CASSLGAGQKTTGELFF.